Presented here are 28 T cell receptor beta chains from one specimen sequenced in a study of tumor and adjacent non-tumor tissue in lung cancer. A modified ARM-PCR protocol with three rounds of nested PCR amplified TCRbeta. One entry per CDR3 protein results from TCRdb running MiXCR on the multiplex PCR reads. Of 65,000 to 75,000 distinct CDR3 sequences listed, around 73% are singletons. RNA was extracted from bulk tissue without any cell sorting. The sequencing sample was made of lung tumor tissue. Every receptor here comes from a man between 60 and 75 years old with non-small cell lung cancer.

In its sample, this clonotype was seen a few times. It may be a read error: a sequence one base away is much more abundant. The CDR3 DNA follows: TGCAGTGCTAGATTGACAGAGGGGTTTGGAGCTTTCTTT. Encoded protein: CSARLTEGFGAFF. The genes are TRBV20-1 and TRBJ1-1; D perhaps matches TRBD1 (5 bases). CDR3 length: 13 residues. From germline, CDR1 is DFQATT and CDR2 SNEGSKA (reference sequence). Trimming cost V 2 bases and J 10 bases, with 17 bases left between them.

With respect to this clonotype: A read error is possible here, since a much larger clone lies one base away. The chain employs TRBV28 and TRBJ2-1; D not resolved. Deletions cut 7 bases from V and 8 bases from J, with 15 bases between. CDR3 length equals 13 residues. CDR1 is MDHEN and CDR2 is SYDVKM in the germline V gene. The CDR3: CASNIPNGHEQFF. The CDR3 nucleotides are TGTGCCAGCAATATACCTAACGGCCATGAGCAGTTCTTC.

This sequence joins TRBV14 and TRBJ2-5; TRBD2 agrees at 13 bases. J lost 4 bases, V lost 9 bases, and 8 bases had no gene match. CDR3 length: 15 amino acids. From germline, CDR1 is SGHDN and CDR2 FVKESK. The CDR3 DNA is TGTGCCAGGAGCGTTGGACTAGCGGGGGCAGAGACCCAGTACTTC. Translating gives CARSVGLAGAETQYF.

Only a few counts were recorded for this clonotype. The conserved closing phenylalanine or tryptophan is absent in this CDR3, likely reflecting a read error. The DNA for the CDR3 is TGCGGCGTTGAGGGGGGCGCCAGTAATGAAAAGCTGTTTTCT. Encoded protein: CGVEGGASNEKLFS. This chain uses TRBV29-1 with TRBJ1-4; possible D gene TRBD1, 6 bases. CDR1 SQVTM and CDR2 ANQGSEA come from the germline V gene. The CDR3 is made up of 14 amino acids.

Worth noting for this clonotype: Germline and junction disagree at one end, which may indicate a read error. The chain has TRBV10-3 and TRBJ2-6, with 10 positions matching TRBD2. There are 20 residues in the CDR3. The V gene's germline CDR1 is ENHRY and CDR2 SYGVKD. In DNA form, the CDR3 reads TGTGCCATCAGTGATCATGGGACTAGCGCGAGGGACTCTGGGGCCGACGTCCTGACTTTC. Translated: CAISDHGTSARDSGADVLTF.

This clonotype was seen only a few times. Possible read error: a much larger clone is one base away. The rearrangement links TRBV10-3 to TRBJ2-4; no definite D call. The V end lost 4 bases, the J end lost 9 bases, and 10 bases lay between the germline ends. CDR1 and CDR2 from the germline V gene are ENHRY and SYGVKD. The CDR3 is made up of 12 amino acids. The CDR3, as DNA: TGTGCCATCAGTGCGAATACAAGCATTCAGTACTTC. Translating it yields CAISANTSIQYF.

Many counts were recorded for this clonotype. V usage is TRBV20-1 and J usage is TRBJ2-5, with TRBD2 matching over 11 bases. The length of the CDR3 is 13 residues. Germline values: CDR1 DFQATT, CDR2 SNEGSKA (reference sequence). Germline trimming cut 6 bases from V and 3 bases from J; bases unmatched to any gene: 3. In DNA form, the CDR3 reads TGCAGTGCCCCGGGACTAGCGGAAGAGACCCAGTACTTC. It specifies CSAPGLAEETQYF.

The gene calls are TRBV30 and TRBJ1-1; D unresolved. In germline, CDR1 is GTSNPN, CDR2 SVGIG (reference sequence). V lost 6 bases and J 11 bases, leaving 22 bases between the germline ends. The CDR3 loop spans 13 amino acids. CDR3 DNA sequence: TGTGCCTGTTCAAGGTCCCCCATCGAGGGTGCTTTCTTT. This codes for CACSRSPIEGAFF.

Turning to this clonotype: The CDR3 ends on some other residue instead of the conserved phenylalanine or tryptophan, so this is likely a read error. CDR3 nucleotides: TGTGCCAGCAGTCCGACTAGCGGGAGTCACGAGCAGTACCTC. It encodes CASSPTSGSHEQYL. V is TRBV12-3 or TRBV12-4 and J is TRBJ2-7; 12 bases are shared with TRBD2. With 5 bases clipped from V and 5 bases from J, the junction kept 4 bases outside the gene matches. The CDR3 loop spans 14 amino acids.

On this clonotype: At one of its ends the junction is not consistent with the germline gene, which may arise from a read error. The CDR3 spells CSDRELVGENLFF. In nucleotides, the CDR3 is TGCAGTGATAGAGAGCTGGTCGGTGAAAACCTGTTCTTT. V is TRBV20-1 and J is TRBJ1-4, with no clear D. This CDR3 region has 13 residues. Germline V CDR1 and CDR2: DFQATT, SNEGSKA (reference sequence).

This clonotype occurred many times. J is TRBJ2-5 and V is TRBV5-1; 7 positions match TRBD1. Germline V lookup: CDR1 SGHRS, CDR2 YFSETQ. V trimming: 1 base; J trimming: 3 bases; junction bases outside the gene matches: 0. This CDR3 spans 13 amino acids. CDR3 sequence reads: CASSLTGEETQYF. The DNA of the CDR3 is TGCGCCAGCAGCTTGACAGGGGAAGAGACCCAGTACTTC.

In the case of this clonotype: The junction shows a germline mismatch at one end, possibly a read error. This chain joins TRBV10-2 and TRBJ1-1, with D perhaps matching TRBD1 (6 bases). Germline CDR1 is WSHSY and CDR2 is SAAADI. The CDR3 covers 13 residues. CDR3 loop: CVSRYRAWTEAFF. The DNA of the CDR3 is TGCGTCAGCAGATACAGGGCGTGGACTGAAGCTTTCTTT.

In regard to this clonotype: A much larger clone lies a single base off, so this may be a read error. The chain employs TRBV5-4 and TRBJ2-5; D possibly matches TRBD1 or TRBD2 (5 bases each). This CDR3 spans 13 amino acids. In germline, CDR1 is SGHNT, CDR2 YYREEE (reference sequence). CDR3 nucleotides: TGTGCCAACAGCTTTCTGAGGGGAGAGACCCAGTACTTC. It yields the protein CANSFLRGETQYF.

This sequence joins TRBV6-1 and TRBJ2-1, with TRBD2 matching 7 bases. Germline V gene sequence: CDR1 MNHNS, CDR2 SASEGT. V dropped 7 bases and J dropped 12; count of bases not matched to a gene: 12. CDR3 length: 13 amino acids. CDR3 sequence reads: CASNLGGGSGQFF. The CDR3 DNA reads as TGTGCCAGCAACTTGGGGGGGGGTAGTGGGCAGTTCTTC.

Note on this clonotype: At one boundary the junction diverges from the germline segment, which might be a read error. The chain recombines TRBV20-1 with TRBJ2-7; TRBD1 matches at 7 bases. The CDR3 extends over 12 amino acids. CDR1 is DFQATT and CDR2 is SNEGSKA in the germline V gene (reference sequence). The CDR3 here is CNVRDRPDEQHF. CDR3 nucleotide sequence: TGCAATGTGAGGGACAGACCCGACGAGCAGCACTTC.

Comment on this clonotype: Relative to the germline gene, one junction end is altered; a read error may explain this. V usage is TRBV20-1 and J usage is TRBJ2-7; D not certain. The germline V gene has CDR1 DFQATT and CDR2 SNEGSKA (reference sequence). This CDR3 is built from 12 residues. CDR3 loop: CSAKGRPDERYF. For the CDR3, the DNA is TGCAGTGCGAAGGGCAGACCCGACGAGCGGTACTTC.

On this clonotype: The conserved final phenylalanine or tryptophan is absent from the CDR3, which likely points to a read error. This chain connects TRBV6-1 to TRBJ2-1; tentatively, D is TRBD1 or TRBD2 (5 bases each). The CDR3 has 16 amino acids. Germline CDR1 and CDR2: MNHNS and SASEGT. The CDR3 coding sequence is TGTGCCAGCCGTGAAGCGCGAGGGGTTGTGAATAGTGAGCAGTTCTAC. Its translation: CASREARGVVNSEQFY.

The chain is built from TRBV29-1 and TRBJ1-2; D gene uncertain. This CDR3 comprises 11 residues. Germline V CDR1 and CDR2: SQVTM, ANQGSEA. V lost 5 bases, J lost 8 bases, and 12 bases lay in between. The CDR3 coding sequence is TGCAGCGTTACTGCAGGTGGAGGCTACACCTTC. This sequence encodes CSVTAGGGYTF.

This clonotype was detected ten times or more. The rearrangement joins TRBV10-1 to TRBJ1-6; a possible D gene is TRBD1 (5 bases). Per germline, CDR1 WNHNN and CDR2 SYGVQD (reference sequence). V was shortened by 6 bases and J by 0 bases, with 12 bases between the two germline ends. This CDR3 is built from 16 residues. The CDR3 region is CASRPGQSSYNSPLHF. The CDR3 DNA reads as TGCGCCAGCAGGCCGGGGCAGAGCTCCTATAATTCACCCCTCCACTTT.

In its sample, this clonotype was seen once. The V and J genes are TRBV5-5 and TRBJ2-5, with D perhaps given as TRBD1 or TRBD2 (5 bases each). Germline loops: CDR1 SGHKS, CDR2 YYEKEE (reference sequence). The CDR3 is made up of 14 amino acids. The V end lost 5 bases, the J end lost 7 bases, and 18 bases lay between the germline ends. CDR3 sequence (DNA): TGTGCCAGCAGTCATCCGGGACGGAAGGGGACCCAGTACTTC. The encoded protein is CASSHPGRKGTQYF.

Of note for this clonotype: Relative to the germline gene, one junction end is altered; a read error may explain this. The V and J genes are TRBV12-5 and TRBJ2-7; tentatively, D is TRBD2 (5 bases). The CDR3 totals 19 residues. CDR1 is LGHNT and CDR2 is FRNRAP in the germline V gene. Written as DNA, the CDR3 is TGTGCTAGTGCTTTGGAGTCCAGCGGCTTTACCACCCACCCGGACGAGCTGTACTTC. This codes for CASALESSGFTTHPDELYF.

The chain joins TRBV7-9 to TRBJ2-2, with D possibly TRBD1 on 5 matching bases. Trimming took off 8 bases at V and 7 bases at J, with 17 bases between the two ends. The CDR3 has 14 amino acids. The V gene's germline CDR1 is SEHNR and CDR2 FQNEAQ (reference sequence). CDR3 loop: CASGSDRWSGELFF. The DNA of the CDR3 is TGTGCCAGCGGCTCAGACAGATGGAGCGGGGAGCTGTTTTTT.

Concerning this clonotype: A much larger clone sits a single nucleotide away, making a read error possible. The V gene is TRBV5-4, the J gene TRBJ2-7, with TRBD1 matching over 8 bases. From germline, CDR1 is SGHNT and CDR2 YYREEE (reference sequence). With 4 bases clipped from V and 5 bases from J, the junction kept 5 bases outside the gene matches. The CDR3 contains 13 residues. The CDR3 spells CASSPDRVNEQYF. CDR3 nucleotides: TGTGCCAGCAGCCCGGACAGGGTTAACGAGCAGTACTTC.

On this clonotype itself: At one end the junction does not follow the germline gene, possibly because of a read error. The CDR3 DNA is TGTGCCGGCAGTCTACCCGCTGCTGGGTTAAATAAGCAGTTCTTC. Translated, it gives CAGSLPAAGLNKQFF. The rearrangement links TRBV11-2 to TRBJ2-1; D unclear. Germline V CDR1 and CDR2: SGHAT, FQNNGV. CDR3 length equals 15 residues.

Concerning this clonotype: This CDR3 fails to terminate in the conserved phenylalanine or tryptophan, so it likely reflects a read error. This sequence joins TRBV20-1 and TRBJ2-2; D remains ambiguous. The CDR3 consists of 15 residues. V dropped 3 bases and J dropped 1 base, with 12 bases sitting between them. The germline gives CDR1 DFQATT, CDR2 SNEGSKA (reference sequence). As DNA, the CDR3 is TGCAGTGCTAGTGATGGGAAGGAGAACACCGGGGAGCTGTTTTCT. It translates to CSASDGKENTGELFS.

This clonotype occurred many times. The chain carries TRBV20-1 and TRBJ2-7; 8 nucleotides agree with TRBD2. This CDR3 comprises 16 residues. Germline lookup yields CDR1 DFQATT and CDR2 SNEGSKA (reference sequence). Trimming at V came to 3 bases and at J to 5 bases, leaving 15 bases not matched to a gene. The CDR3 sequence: CSARLSTRAGVHEQYF. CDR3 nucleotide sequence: TGCAGTGCTAGGCTCTCGACTAGAGCGGGGGTCCACGAGCAGTACTTC.

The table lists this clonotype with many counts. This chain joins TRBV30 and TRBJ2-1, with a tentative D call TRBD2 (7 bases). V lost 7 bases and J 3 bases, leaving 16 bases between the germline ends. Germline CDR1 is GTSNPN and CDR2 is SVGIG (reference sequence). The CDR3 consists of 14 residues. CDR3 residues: CAFRQAGDYNEQFF. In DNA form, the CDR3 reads TGTGCCTTCAGACAGGCGGGAGACTACAATGAGCAGTTCTTC.

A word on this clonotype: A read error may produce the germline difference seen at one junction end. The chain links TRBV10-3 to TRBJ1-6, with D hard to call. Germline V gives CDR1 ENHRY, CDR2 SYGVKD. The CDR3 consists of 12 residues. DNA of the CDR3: TGTGCCGTACGGAGTGGCGATTCAACCCTCCACTTT. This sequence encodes CAVRSGDSTLHF.